The 5 T cell receptor beta chains presented below share a single source sample, sequenced in a study of blood T cell repertoires in COVID-19. Libraries were prepared by immunoSEQ multiplex PCR; TCRdb keeps only in-frame clonotypes and omits some of them. Here the sample spans hundreds of thousands of clones, around 89% being singletons. Sequencing used PBMCs or T cells enriched from blood (not recorded which). Receptors originate from a woman aged 25 to 39 who had recovered from COVID-19.

V gene TRBV7-2 combines with J gene TRBJ1-6; D ambiguous. Trimming took off 4 bases at V and 14 bases at J, with 21 bases between the two ends. There are 15 residues in the CDR3. CDR1 and CDR2 (germline): SGHTA, FQGNSA. CDR3 in DNA: TGTGCCAGCAGCTCTAGCCCATTAAATCGAAGGGCCCTCCACTTT. It is translated as CASSSSPLNRRALHF.

The chain employs TRBV5-5 and TRBJ1-4, with 12 bases fitting TRBD1. The junction had 2 bases not matched to a gene; V was cut back by 3 bases and J by 5 bases. This CDR3 is 15 amino acids long. Looked up from germline, CDR1 is SGHKS and CDR2 is YYEKEE (reference sequence). The chain's CDR3 is CASSSGTGGNEKLFF. In DNA form, the CDR3 reads TGTGCCAGCAGCTCTGGGACAGGGGGCAATGAAAAACTGTTTTTT.

Turning to this clone: The junction and the germline gene differ at one end; a read error may be behind it. This sequence joins TRBV29-1 and TRBJ2-5, with TRBD1 matching 7 bases. Germline V lookup: CDR1 SQVTM, CDR2 ANQGSEA. The CDR3 contains 14 residues. The CDR3 spells CSVAPGTDQGTQYF. The CDR3, as DNA: TGCAGCGTTGCCCCAGGGACAGACCAAGGGACCCAGTACTTC.

This chain links TRBV4-2 with TRBJ2-7; weak D call: TRBD2 (5 bases). The V and J ends lost 4 bases and 1 base respectively, with 14 bases between them. The CDR3 runs 15 residues. In germline, CDR1 is LGHNA, CDR2 YNFKEQ. In nucleotides, the CDR3 is TGTGCCAGCAGCCCGGCTGGCAGCGGTTCCTACGAGCAGTACTTC. It is translated as CASSPAGSGSYEQYF.

The chain recombines TRBV10-1 with TRBJ1-5, with 9 positions matching TRBD1. The V and J ends lost 5 bases and 0 bases, in that order; junction bases with no gene match: 2. The CDR3 runs 15 residues. Germline CDR1 reads WNHNN; CDR2 reads SYGVQD (reference sequence). The CDR3 DNA follows: TGCGCCAGCAGTCGGGACAGGGATAGCAATCAGCCCCAGCATTTT. It encodes CASSRDRDSNQPQHF.